What follows are 4 T cell receptor beta chains derived from one specimen sequenced in a study of high-grade serous ovarian cancer treatment subgroups. Tumor tissue was taken before any definitive surgery or chemotherapy was given. Profiling relied on immunoSEQ multiplex PCR, and the TCRdb table lists in-frame clones only, not all of them. The sample has 12,000 to 15,000 clones; about 86% are singletons. The sequencing sample was made of tumor tissue. Every receptor here comes from a human donor with high-grade serous ovarian cancer.

This clone has just one count. V gene TRBV2 combines with J gene TRBJ2-7; D gene uncertain. Germline lookup yields CDR1 SNHLY and CDR2 FYNNEI. The CDR3 loop spans 11 amino acids. V lost 6 bases to trimming and J lost 3 bases, with 6 bases between them. As DNA, the CDR3 is TGTGCCAGCAGGGAACACTACGAGCAGTACTTC. It specifies CASREHYEQYF.

The chain links TRBV27 to TRBJ1-5, with a possible D match to TRBD1 (5 bases). Looked up from germline, CDR1 is MNHEY and CDR2 is SMNVEV (reference sequence). Trimming cost V 0 bases and J 6 bases, with 9 bases left between them. The CDR3 extends over 14 amino acids. The CDR3 protein is CASSLSSRVQPQHF. The DNA for the CDR3 is TGTGCCAGCAGTTTATCGAGCAGGGTTCAGCCCCAGCATTTT.

The chain carries TRBV2 and TRBJ2-1, with TRBD2 as a possible D gene (6 bases). Germline V gene sequence: CDR1 SNHLY, CDR2 FYNNEI. CDR3 size: 13 residues. Trimming left V 5 bases short and J 8 bases short, with 13 bases between. The CDR3, as DNA: TGTGCCAGCAGTCGGGACTGGAGGGATGAGCAGTTCTTC. Protein product: CASSRDWRDEQFF.

CDR3: CASSFFGGAGDTQYF. CDR3 coding DNA: TGTGCCAGCAGCTTTTTCGGGGGGGCCGGAGATACGCAGTATTTT. The chain combines TRBV11-2 with TRBJ2-3; 8 nucleotides match TRBD2. CDR3 length: 15 amino acids. Per germline, CDR1 SGHAT and CDR2 FQNNGV. With 3 bases clipped from V and 5 bases from J, the junction kept 7 bases outside the gene matches.